Below, 8 T cell receptor beta chains from the same sample are listed, as sequenced in a study of blood T cell repertoires in COVID-19. The data were produced by immunoSEQ multiplex PCR, yet TCRdb's version contains in-frame clones alone and is incomplete. Counted here are 160,000 or so clones, approximately 80% occurring once; the ten biggest clones make up 3% to 3.5%. The sample consisted of PBMCs or T cells enriched from blood (not recorded which). Receptors were obtained from a woman between 55 and 75 years old who had recovered from COVID-19.

This clone came up a few times. The V and J genes are TRBV2 and TRBJ1-1; possibly TRBD1 for D (5 bases). The V gene's germline CDR1 is SNHLY and CDR2 FYNNEI. The CDR3 extends over 13 amino acids. V lost 6 bases and J 1 base, leaving 9 bases between the germline ends. The CDR3 region is CASRAGRNTEAFF. In DNA, the CDR3 is TGTGCCAGCAGGGCAGGGCGGAACACTGAAGCTTTCTTT. The whole variable domain, filled in from reference TRBV2 and TRBJ1-1, reads EPEVTQTPSHQVTQMGQEVILRCVPISNHLYFYWYRQILGQKVEFLVSFYNNEISEKSEIFDDQFSVERPDGSNFTLKIRSTKLEDSAMYFCASRAGRNTEAFFGQGTRLTVV.

The chain uses TRBV6-6 and TRBJ2-5, with D possibly TRBD2 on 6 matching bases. V shed 7 bases and J shed 4 bases, with 10 bases lying between them. The CDR3 is 12 amino acids. CDR1 is MNHNY and CDR2 is SVGAGI in the germline V gene (reference sequence). The CDR3 DNA reads TGTGCCAGCACGGGGGACGCAGAGACCCAGTACTTC. Encoded protein: CASTGDAETQYF.

This clone was observed once. The sample has other DNA sequences that encode this CDR3 too. The gene calls are TRBV19 and TRBJ2-7, with 7 bases fitting TRBD1. The germline V gene encodes CDR1 LNHDA and CDR2 SQIVND (reference sequence). CDR3 length: 14 residues. The V segment lost 1 base and the J segment 2 bases; nucleotides outside the gene matches: 2. The CDR3 sequence: CASSIGQGAYEQYF. Here the CDR3 DNA reads TGTGCCAGTAGTATAGGTCAGGGGGCCTACGAGCAGTACTTC.

The V and J genes are TRBV6-5 and TRBJ1-2, with 7 positions matching TRBD1. The CDR3 totals 14 residues. V was clipped by 6 bases and J by 7 bases; unmatched bases: 11. CDR1 MNHEY and CDR2 SVGAGI come from the germline V gene. The CDR3, as DNA: TGTGCCAGCAGCGTTAACAGGGGTATAGCTGGCTACACCTTC. This translates into CASSVNRGIAGYTF.

V and J are TRBV4-2 and TRBJ1-2; no firm D call. Germline values: CDR1 LGHNA, CDR2 YNFKEQ. Trimming took 0 bases from V and 5 from J, leaving 13 bases between them. The length of the CDR3 is 15 residues. The CDR3 is CASSQELGGLYGYTF. The CDR3 DNA reads as TGTGCCAGCAGCCAAGAACTCGGCGGCCTGTATGGCTACACCTTC.

The sample holds one count of this clone. The chain links TRBV10-3 to TRBJ2-3; a weak D match, TRBD2 (7 bases). CDR1 is ENHRY and CDR2 is SYGVKD in the germline V gene. The CDR3 covers 16 residues. The V gene lost 2 bases and the J gene lost 0 bases, with 12 bases spanning the gap. The CDR3 sequence is CAISEGPGGSTDTQYF. DNA for the CDR3: TGTGCCATCAGTGAGGGGCCGGGGGGCAGCACAGATACGCAGTATTTT.

The table lists this clone with a few counts. The V and J genes are TRBV3-1 (or the pseudogene TRBV3-2) and TRBJ2-7; 8 bases align to TRBD1. Germline lookup yields CDR1 LGHDT and CDR2 YNNKEL (reference sequence). There are 14 residues in the CDR3. Germline trimming cut 5 bases from V and 6 bases from J; bases unmatched to any gene: 9. CDR3 loop: CASSLDRAPREQYF. DNA for the CDR3: TGTGCCAGCAGCTTGGACAGGGCTCCTCGCGAGCAGTACTTC.

This clone turned up a few times. V gene TRBV29-1 combines with J gene TRBJ1-2, with 8 bases aligning to TRBD1. The junction had 13 bases not matched to a gene; V was cut back by 8 bases and J by 5 bases. The length of the CDR3 is 14 residues. Germline CDR1 reads SQVTM; CDR2 reads ANQGSEA. Here the CDR3 reads CSPQGGHRGYGYTF. The CDR3, as DNA: TGCAGCCCCCAAGGTGGCCACAGGGGGTATGGCTACACCTTC.